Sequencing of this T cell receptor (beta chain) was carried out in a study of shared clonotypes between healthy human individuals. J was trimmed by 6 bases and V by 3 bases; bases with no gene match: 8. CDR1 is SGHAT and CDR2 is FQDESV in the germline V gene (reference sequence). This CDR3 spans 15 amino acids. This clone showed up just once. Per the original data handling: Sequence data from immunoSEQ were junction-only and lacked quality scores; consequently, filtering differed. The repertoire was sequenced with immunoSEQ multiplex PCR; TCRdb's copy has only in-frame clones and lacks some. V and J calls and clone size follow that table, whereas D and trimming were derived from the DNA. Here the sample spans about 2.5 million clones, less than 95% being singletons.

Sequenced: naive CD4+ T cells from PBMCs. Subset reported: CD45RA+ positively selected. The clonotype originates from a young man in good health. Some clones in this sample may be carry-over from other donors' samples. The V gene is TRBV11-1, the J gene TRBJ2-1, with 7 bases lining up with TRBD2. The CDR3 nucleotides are TGTGCCAGCAGCTTGGGAGTTGGGAGGGCCAATGAGCAGTTCTTC. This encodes CASSLGVGRANEQFF. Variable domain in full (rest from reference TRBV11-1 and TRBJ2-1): EAEVAQSPRYKITEKSQAVAFWCDPISGHATLYWYRQILGQGPELLVQFQDESVVDDSQLPKDRFSAERLKGVDSTLKIQPAELGDSAMYLCASSLGVGRANEQFFGPGTRLTVL.